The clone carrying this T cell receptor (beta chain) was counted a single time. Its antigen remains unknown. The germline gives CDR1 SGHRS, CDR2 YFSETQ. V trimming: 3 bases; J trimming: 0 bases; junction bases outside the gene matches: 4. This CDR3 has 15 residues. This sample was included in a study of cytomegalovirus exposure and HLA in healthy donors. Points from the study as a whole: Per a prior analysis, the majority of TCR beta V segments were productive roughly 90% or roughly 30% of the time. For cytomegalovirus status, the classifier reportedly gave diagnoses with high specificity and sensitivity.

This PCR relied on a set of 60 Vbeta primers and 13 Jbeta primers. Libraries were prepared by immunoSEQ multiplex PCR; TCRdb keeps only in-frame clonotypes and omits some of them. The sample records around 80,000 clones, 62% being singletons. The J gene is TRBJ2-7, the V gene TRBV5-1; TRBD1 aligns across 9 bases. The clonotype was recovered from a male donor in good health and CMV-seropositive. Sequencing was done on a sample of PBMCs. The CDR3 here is CASSSRTGASYEQYF. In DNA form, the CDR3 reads TGCGCCAGCAGCTCCAGGACAGGGGCCTCCTACGAGCAGTACTTC.